The clone carrying this T cell receptor (beta chain) was counted only a few times. Researchers prepared the TCRbeta library using unique molecular identifiers, the study reports. TCRdb independently ran MiXCR on the PCR reads; one entry per CDR3 protein. The sample consists of about 610,000 distinct CDR3 sequences, 25% to 30% of them appearing once. This sample is drawn from a study of T-cell reconstitution after alpha-beta-depleted transplantation in children. Germline CDR1 and CDR2: MNHEY and SMNVEV (reference sequence). The V and J ends lost 10 bases and 4 bases respectively, with 22 bases between them. The CDR3 spans 15 residues.

The sequence came from a boy under two years old with Wiskott-Aldrich syndrome, due to receive a stem cell transplant. The chain has TRBV27 and TRBJ2-5, with D possibly being TRBD2 (5 bases). This specimen was PBMCs, taken before TCRalphabeta/CD19-depleted stem cell transplant. The CDR3 region is CATSKWAGEGETQYF. Written as DNA, the CDR3 is TGTGCCACTTCGAAATGGGCCGGGGAAGGAGAGACCCAGTACTTC.